The 17 T cell receptor beta chains in this list originate from one sample, sequenced in a study of blood T cell repertoires in COVID-19. The repertoire was sequenced with immunoSEQ multiplex PCR; TCRdb's copy has only in-frame clones and lacks some. The sample has fewer than 110,000 clones; around nine tenths are singletons. Specimen: peripheral blood. The receptor set was obtained from a man aged 50 or older in a cohort sampled during active COVID-19.

The rearrangement joins TRBV6-5 to TRBJ2-3, with 11 bases that match TRBD2. CDR1 is MNHEY and CDR2 is SVGAGI in the germline V gene. Trimming removed 4 bases from V and 7 bases from J; junction bases left unmatched: 4. There are 14 residues in the CDR3. CDR3 bases: TGTGCCAGCAGTTCTAGCGGGGGGTTGAATACGCAGTATTTT. Translated, it gives CASSSSGGLNTQYF.

The chain carries TRBV9 and TRBJ1-2, with D perhaps TRBD1 (5 bases). CDR3 length: 17 amino acids. Germline V lookup: CDR1 SGDLS, CDR2 YYNGEE. V lost 0 bases and J lost 3, with 18 bases in between. The CDR3 protein is CASSVAPGGAGYYGYTF. The CDR3 DNA is TGTGCCAGCAGCGTAGCTCCGGGAGGGGCGGGCTACTATGGCTACACCTTC.

This CDR3 reads CASSYGDDRARSSDTQYF. The CDR3 DNA reads as TGTGCCAGCAGCTACGGGGACGACAGGGCTAGGTCGTCGGATACGCAGTATTTT. The V gene is TRBV5-5, the J gene TRBJ2-3; the match to TRBD1 covers 7 bases. Germline CDR1 SGHKS, CDR2 YYEKEE (reference sequence). The CDR3 is 18 amino acids. V trimming: 3 bases; J trimming: 6 bases; junction bases outside the gene matches: 19.

The V and J genes are TRBV5-6 and TRBJ1-5; tentatively, D is TRBD1 (6 bases). CDR1 is SGHDT, CDR2 YYEEEE, per germline. V lost 1 base and J 6 bases, leaving 11 bases between the germline ends. CDR3 length equals 14 residues. The CDR3 DNA follows: TGTGCCAGCAGCTTGAACAGGGTTAGTCAGCCCCAGCATTTT. Protein: CASSLNRVSQPQHF.

The J gene is TRBJ1-1, the V gene TRBV2; weak D call: TRBD1 (6 bases). The CDR3 is 14 amino acids. Germline V gene lookup returns CDR1 SNHLY and CDR2 FYNNEI. Trimming stripped 6 bases from V and 3 bases from J, with 14 bases between. The CDR3 loop is CASRGQGFDTEAFF. DNA of the CDR3: TGTGCCAGCAGAGGGCAGGGGTTTGACACTGAAGCTTTCTTT.

The chain is built from TRBV7-2 and TRBJ1-2; 10 bases line up with TRBD1. Per germline, CDR1 SGHTA and CDR2 FQGNSA. The CDR3 has 13 amino acids. J gave up 5 bases and V 3 bases, and 0 bases lay outside the gene matches. DNA for the CDR3: TGTGCCAGCAGCTTGGACAGGGGGTATGGCTACACCTTC. It specifies CASSLDRGYGYTF.

The count of this clone is one. The chain links TRBV11-1 to TRBJ2-7, with D possibly TRBD1 on 6 matching bases. This CDR3 spans 14 amino acids. In germline, CDR1 is SGHAT, CDR2 FQDESV (reference sequence). The V and J ends lost 3 bases and 2 bases respectively, with 11 bases between them. The CDR3 is CASSFDRNAYEQYF. The CDR3, as DNA: TGTGCCAGCAGCTTCGACAGGAACGCCTACGAGCAGTACTTC.

This clone was counted a few times. This chain joins TRBV20-1 and TRBJ1-5, with 9 bases identical to TRBD1. CDR1 and CDR2 (germline): DFQATT, SNEGSKA (reference sequence). Unmatched junction bases numbered 15, after V lost 3 bases and J lost 3 bases. The CDR3 covers 18 residues. CDR3 DNA sequence: TGCAGTGCTAGTGCCGGGACAGGGATCTTTTACAACAATCAGCCCCAGCATTTT. This encodes CSASAGTGIFYNNQPQHF.

This chain joins TRBV7-2 and TRBJ2-7; no definite D call. The ends were cut back, 1 base at V and 3 bases at J, with 10 bases in the middle. The length of the CDR3 is 14 residues. Germline V gene sequence: CDR1 SGHTA, CDR2 FQGNSA. CDR3 sequence reads: CASSLGGSYYEQYF. The CDR3 bases are TGTGCCAGCAGCTTAGGAGGAAGCTACTACGAGCAGTACTTC.

The chain joins TRBV6-2 or TRBV6-3 to TRBJ2-7; perhaps TRBD2 as D (6 bases). CDR1 MNHEY and CDR2 SVGEGT come from the germline V gene. The V end lost 0 bases, the J end lost 7 bases, and 10 bases lay between the germline ends. The CDR3 has 13 amino acids. CDR3 coding DNA: TGTGCCAGCAGTTACTCGACTAGTAGGGAGCAGTACTTC. Residues: CASSYSTSREQYF.

This clone was found a few times. This chain links TRBV7-9 with TRBJ1-2; TRBD1 agrees at 8 bases. Germline V gene lookup returns CDR1 SEHNR and CDR2 FQNEAQ (reference sequence). Unmatched junction bases numbered 3, after V lost 2 bases and J lost 1 base. The CDR3 consists of 15 residues. DNA for the CDR3: TGTGCCAGCAGCTTAACGGACAGGGTTAACTATGGCTACACCTTC. Protein: CASSLTDRVNYGYTF.

This clone showed up just once. This chain joins TRBV18 and TRBJ2-2, with a possible D match to TRBD1 (6 bases). CDR3 length equals 16 residues. The V gene's germline CDR1 is KGHSH and CDR2 LQKENI. Trimming took off 6 bases at V and 0 bases at J, with 14 bases between the two ends. CDR3: CASSLQGPTNTGELFF. CDR3 nucleotides: TGTGCCAGCTCTCTACAGGGCCCTACGAACACCGGGGAGCTGTTTTTT.

This sequence joins TRBV29-1 and TRBJ2-3; 7 bases map to TRBD1. Per the germline V gene, CDR1 is SQVTM and CDR2 is ANQGSEA. The CDR3 runs to 13 residues. The trim removed 7 bases at V and 1 base at J, leaving 5 bases unmatched. The chain's CDR3 is CSADTGGTDTQYF. CDR3 coding DNA: TGCAGCGCCGACACAGGGGGCACAGATACGCAGTATTTT.

The sample holds a few counts of this clone. The V and J genes are TRBV2 and TRBJ2-2, with D tentatively TRBD2 (7 bases). Germline V gene sequence: CDR1 SNHLY, CDR2 FYNNEI. The V end lost 6 bases, the J end lost 5 bases, and 22 bases lay between the germline ends. The CDR3 length is 17 residues. CDR3 region: CASSEPLGGAGTGELFF. For the CDR3, the DNA is TGTGCCAGCAGCGAGCCGCTTGGGGGGGCCGGAACCGGGGAGCTGTTTTTT.

The genes are TRBV2 and TRBJ1-1; 10 positions match TRBD1. CDR1 is SNHLY and CDR2 is FYNNEI in the germline V gene. V lost 8 bases and J lost 1; bases outside the gene matches: 4. This CDR3 is 14 amino acids long. The chain's CDR3 is CASQRDRGNTEAFF. The CDR3 bases are TGTGCCAGCCAACGGGACAGGGGGAACACTGAAGCTTTCTTT.

The chain combines TRBV25-1 with TRBJ1-1; 8 nucleotides agree with TRBD1. V gave up 10 bases and J gave up 7 bases; unmatched junction bases: 2. CDR1 and CDR2 (germline): MGHDK, SYGVNS. This CDR3 contains 10 residues. The CDR3 loop reads CAIGTGEAFF. CDR3 coding DNA: TGTGCCATCGGGACAGGTGAAGCTTTCTTT.

This clone was found once. This chain links TRBV27 with TRBJ2-1, with D unclear. Trimming stripped 5 bases from V and 4 bases from J, with 6 bases between. There are 12 residues in the CDR3. Germline-derived CDR1 and CDR2 are MNHEY and SMNVEV (reference sequence). As DNA, the CDR3 is TGTGCCAGCAGTCGTATATACAATGAGCAGTTCTTC. Translated, it gives CASSRIYNEQFF.